Listed below are T cell receptor beta chains from one sample, sequenced in a study of T cell repertoires in breast cancer. TCRdb analysed the emulsion pairing reads with MiXCR anew, one entry per CDR3 protein. The repertoire holds about 40,000 distinct CDR3 sequences, 45% to 55% seen once, with 60% to 75% in the top ten. Sequencing was done on a sample of CD8+ T cells. The receptors were gathered from a pool of human donors with breast cancer or a healthy control (not recorded which). The CDR3 runs from the conserved cysteine through the conserved F or W. D genes are given only for firm matches. Clone size, where shown, is once, few, many, or a class for clones that have expanded.

v_gene: TRBV5-1; d_gene: NA; j_gene: TRBJ1-1; abundance: few; CDR3aa: CASSLDGGNTEAFF; CDR3nt: TGCGCCAGCAGCTTGGATGGGGGGAACACTGAAGCTTTCTTT
v_gene: TRBV25-1; d_gene: TRBD2; j_gene: TRBJ2-1; abundance: many; CDR3aa: CASRAERGSSYNEQFF; CDR3nt: TGTGCCAGCAGGGCCGAGCGGGGTAGCTCCTACAATGAGCAGTTCTTC
v_gene: TRBV6-6; d_gene: NA; j_gene: TRBJ1-1; abundance: NA; CDR3aa: CASSYSGVSTEAFF; CDR3nt: TGTGCCAGCAGTTACTCCGGGGTGAGCACTGAAGCTTTCTTT
v_gene: TRBV3-1; d_gene: TRBD1; j_gene: TRBJ2-7; abundance: NA; CDR3aa: CASSQEADRVPYEQYF; CDR3nt: TGTGCCAGCAGCCAAGAAGCGGACAGGGTTCCCTACGAGCAGTACTTC
v_gene: TRBV10-3; d_gene: NA; j_gene: TRBJ2-2; abundance: NA; CDR3aa: CAISWVIGELFF; CDR3nt: TGTGCCATCAGTTGGGTAATCGGGGAGCTGTTTTTT
v_gene: TRBV24-1; d_gene: NA; j_gene: TRBJ2-3; abundance: NA; CDR3aa: CATSRSGGTDTQYF; CDR3nt: TGTGCCACCAGTAGATCCGGGGGCACAGATACGCAGTATTTT
v_gene: TRBV3-1; d_gene: NA; j_gene: TRBJ1-4; abundance: NA; CDR3aa: CASSQGTGKLFF; CDR3nt: TGTGCCAGCAGCCAGGGTACGGGAAAACTGTTTTTT
v_gene: TRBV4-1; d_gene: NA; j_gene: TRBJ2-1; abundance: NA; CDR3aa: CASSQDDRHNEQFF; CDR3nt: TGCGCCAGCAGCCAAGATGACCGACACAATGAGCAGTTCTTC
v_gene: TRBV20-1; d_gene: NA; j_gene: TRBJ2-1; abundance: many; CDR3aa: CSARDVAVQGEQFF; CDR3nt: TGCAGTGCTAGGGACGTAGCCGTACAGGGTGAGCAGTTCTTC
v_gene: TRBV20-1; d_gene: NA; j_gene: TRBJ2-3; abundance: few; CDR3aa: CSGSRADTQYF; CDR3nt: TGCAGTGGGAGCCGGGCAGATACGCAGTATTTT
v_gene: TRBV6-1; d_gene: TRBD1; j_gene: TRBJ2-7; abundance: NA; CDR3aa: CASSPPGQGNEQYF; CDR3nt: TGTGCCAGCAGCCCCCCGGGACAGGGTAACGAGCAGTACTTC
v_gene: TRBV10-1; d_gene: NA; j_gene: TRBJ2-7; abundance: NA; CDR3aa: CASSESRWPYEQYF; CDR3nt: TGCGCCAGCAGTGAGTCACGGTGGCCCTACGAGCAGTACTTC
v_gene: TRBV12-3/TRBV12-4; d_gene: NA; j_gene: TRBJ1-5; abundance: NA; CDR3aa: CANSLNLGWQPHHF; CDR3nt: TGTGCCAACAGTTTGAACCTCGGGTGGCAGCCCCATCATTTT
v_gene: TRBV6-1; d_gene: TRBD1; j_gene: TRBJ2-5; abundance: many; CDR3aa: CASSYYSGTDETQYF; CDR3nt: TGTGCCAGCAGTTACTATTCCGGGACAGACGAGACCCAGTACTTC
v_gene: TRBV18; d_gene: NA; j_gene: TRBJ1-4; abundance: NA; CDR3aa: CASSPDEKLFF; CDR3nt: TGTGCCAGCTCACCGGATGAAAAACTGTTTTTT
v_gene: TRBV15; d_gene: NA; j_gene: TRBJ2-3; abundance: NA; CDR3aa: CATSTARGPSTDTQYF; CDR3nt: TGTGCCACCAGCACCGCCCGGGGCCCCAGCACAGATACGCAGTATTTT
v_gene: TRBV7-2; d_gene: NA; j_gene: TRBJ1-5; abundance: NA; CDR3aa: CASSPRRSSNQPQHF; CDR3nt: TGTGCCAGCAGCCCCAGGCGGAGCAGCAATCAGCCCCAGCATTTT
v_gene: TRBV29-1; d_gene: NA; j_gene: TRBJ1-1; abundance: NA; CDR3aa: CSVVGQEKRAFF; CDR3nt: TGCAGCGTCGTGGGCCAAGAAAAAAGAGCTTTCTTT
v_gene: TRBV29-1; d_gene: NA; j_gene: TRBJ2-7; abundance: NA; CDR3aa: CSGGRLSTGWYF; CDR3nt: TGCAGCGGGGGACGGCTAAGTACGGGGTGGTACTTC
v_gene: TRBV4-1; d_gene: TRBD2; j_gene: TRBJ2-1; abundance: NA; CDR3aa: CASSHFSGGLDNEQFF; CDR3nt: TGCGCCAGCAGCCATTTTAGCGGGGGACTAGACAATGAGCAGTTCTTC
v_gene: TRBV12-3/TRBV12-4; d_gene: NA; j_gene: TRBJ1-5; abundance: NA; CDR3aa: CASSFSRGAPQHF; CDR3nt: TGTGCCAGCAGTTTCTCCAGGGGAGCACCCCAGCATTTT
v_gene: TRBV7-9; d_gene: NA; j_gene: TRBJ1-4; abundance: few; CDR3aa: CASGGNGEEKLFF; CDR3nt: TGTGCCAGCGGGGGCAACGGGGAAGAAAAACTGTTTTTT
v_gene: TRBV11-1; d_gene: NA; j_gene: TRBJ2-5; abundance: NA; CDR3aa: CASSPTNQETQYF; CDR3nt: TGTGCCAGCAGCCCGACTAACCAAGAGACCCAGTACTTC
v_gene: TRBV6-6; d_gene: NA; j_gene: TRBJ2-6; abundance: NA; CDR3aa: CASSYLSGANVLTF; CDR3nt: TGTGCCAGCAGTTACCTCTCTGGGGCCAACGTCCTGACTTTC
v_gene: TRBV20-1; d_gene: TRBD2; j_gene: TRBJ2-1; abundance: NA; CDR3aa: CSANTGTSLDEQFF; CDR3nt: TGCAGTGCTAATACCGGGACTAGCCTGGATGAGCAGTTCTTC
v_gene: TRBV6-2/TRBV6-3; d_gene: NA; j_gene: TRBJ2-7; abundance: few; CDR3aa: CASSPLFEQYF; CDR3nt: TGTGCCAGCAGCCCCCTGTTCGAGCAGTACTTC
v_gene: TRBV14; d_gene: NA; j_gene: TRBJ2-1; abundance: few; CDR3aa: CASSRYNEQFF; CDR3nt: TGTGCCAGCAGCCGGTACAATGAGCAGTTCTTC
v_gene: TRBV27; d_gene: NA; j_gene: TRBJ2-3; abundance: few; CDR3aa: CASSLGAGRTDTQYF; CDR3nt: TGTGCCAGCAGTTTAGGGGCGGGCCGCACAGATACGCAGTATTTT
v_gene: TRBV12-3/TRBV12-4; d_gene: NA; j_gene: TRBJ1-2; abundance: once; CDR3aa: CASRPEGTYGYTF; CDR3nt: TGTGCCAGCAGGCCCGAGGGTACCTATGGCTACACCTTC
v_gene: TRBV27; d_gene: NA; j_gene: TRBJ1-4; abundance: NA; CDR3aa: CASSIISGGHEKLFF; CDR3nt: TGTGCCAGCAGCATCATCTCGGGGGGACATGAAAAACTGTTTTTT
v_gene: TRBV20-1; d_gene: NA; j_gene: TRBJ1-4; abundance: few; CDR3aa: CSATTGLSEKLFF; CDR3nt: TGCAGTGCTACTACAGGATTGAGTGAAAAACTGTTTTTT
v_gene: TRBV4-2; d_gene: NA; j_gene: TRBJ2-2; abundance: NA; CDR3aa: CASSQDVGGGWVGTGELFF; CDR3nt: TGTGCCAGCAGCCAAGATGTAGGAGGAGGCTGGGTCGGCACCGGGGAGCTGTTTTTT
v_gene: TRBV11-2; d_gene: NA; j_gene: TRBJ1-6; abundance: few; CDR3aa: CASSLVLDSPLHF; CDR3nt: TGTGCCAGCAGCTTAGTATTGGATTCACCCCTCCACTTT
v_gene: TRBV18; d_gene: NA; j_gene: TRBJ2-5; abundance: NA; CDR3aa: CASSPPSKGEETQYF; CDR3nt: TGTGCCAGCTCACCACCGTCAAAAGGCGAAGAGACCCAGTACTTC
v_gene: TRBV19; d_gene: NA; j_gene: TRBJ1-5; abundance: NA; CDR3aa: CASSPRRQPQHF; CDR3nt: TGTGCCAGTAGTCCACGTAGGCAGCCCCAGCATTTT
v_gene: TRBV19; d_gene: NA; j_gene: TRBJ2-5; abundance: NA; CDR3aa: CASSISGALGKKTQYF; CDR3nt: TGTGCCAGTAGTATCTCCGGGGCCCTCGGCAAGAAGACCCAGTACTTC
v_gene: TRBV20-1; d_gene: NA; j_gene: TRBJ2-3; abundance: few; CDR3aa: CSARRGASTDTQYF; CDR3nt: TGCAGTGCTAGAAGGGGGGCTAGCACAGATACGCAGTATTTT
v_gene: TRBV4-1; d_gene: NA; j_gene: TRBJ1-5; abundance: NA; CDR3aa: CASSPGPAIQPQHF; CDR3nt: TGCGCCAGCAGCCCGGGCCCTGCGATTCAGCCCCAGCATTTT
v_gene: TRBV4-2; d_gene: NA; j_gene: TRBJ1-5; abundance: NA; CDR3aa: CASSQEGAGGDQPQHF; CDR3nt: TGTGCCAGCAGCCAAGAGGGGGCCGGCGGGGATCAGCCCCAGCATTTT
v_gene: TRBV27; d_gene: TRBD1; j_gene: TRBJ1-1; abundance: few; CDR3aa: CASSLPGTGAEAFF; CDR3nt: TGTGCCAGCAGCCTTCCCGGGACAGGGGCTGAAGCTTTCTTT
v_gene: TRBV20-1; d_gene: TRBD1; j_gene: TRBJ1-2; abundance: NA; CDR3aa: CSAVRDRVDGYPF; CDR3nt: TGCAGTGCTGTCCGGGACAGGGTCGATGGCTACCCCTTC
v_gene: TRBV4-2; d_gene: NA; j_gene: TRBJ1-1; abundance: NA; CDR3aa: CASSLSSWGEAFF; CDR3nt: TGTGCCAGCAGCTTAAGCAGCTGGGGTGAAGCTTTCTTT
v_gene: TRBV6-1; d_gene: NA; j_gene: TRBJ2-3; abundance: NA; CDR3aa: CASSPPRGTDTQYF; CDR3nt: TGTGCCAGCAGCCCCCCGCGGGGCACAGATACGCAGTATTTT
v_gene: TRBV6-1; d_gene: NA; j_gene: TRBJ1-6; abundance: few; CDR3aa: CASRGYNSPLHF; CDR3nt: TGTGCCAGCAGGGGTTATAATTCACCCCTCCACTTT
v_gene: TRBV25-1; d_gene: TRBD1; j_gene: TRBJ1-1; abundance: many; CDR3aa: CASSRGGSSEAFF; CDR3nt: TGTGCCAGCAGTCGAGGGGGCTCGAGTGAAGCTTTCTTT
v_gene: TRBV27; d_gene: TRBD1; j_gene: TRBJ1-5; abundance: NA; CDR3aa: CASRKDRGGSQPQHF; CDR3nt: TGTGCCAGCAGAAAAGACAGGGGAGGTAGTCAGCCCCAGCATTTT
v_gene: TRBV15; d_gene: NA; j_gene: TRBJ1-5; abundance: NA; CDR3aa: CATSRTPGAQQPQHF; CDR3nt: TGTGCCACCAGCAGAACGCCAGGGGCGCAGCAGCCCCAGCATTTT
v_gene: TRBV6-1; d_gene: TRBD1; j_gene: TRBJ1-1; abundance: many; CDR3aa: CASSEQGAVAEAFF; CDR3nt: TGTGCCAGCAGTGAACAGGGGGCGGTGGCTGAAGCTTTCTTT
v_gene: TRBV20-1; d_gene: TRBD2; j_gene: TRBJ2-1; abundance: medium-sized; CDR3aa: CSARNSGGPNEQFF; CDR3nt: TGCAGTGCTAGGAATAGCGGGGGGCCCAATGAGCAGTTCTTC